This T cell receptor beta chain comes out of a study of T-cell memory formation after mild COVID-19. MiXCR, run by TCRdb on the 5' RACE reads, gives a single entry per CDR3 protein. The sample lists under 700,000 distinct CDR3 sequences; roughly 20% were seen once. The V end lost 7 bases, the J end lost 5 bases, and 20 bases lay between the germline ends. This CDR3 has 16 amino acids. The germline V gene encodes CDR1 MNHEY and CDR2 SVGEGT. This chain joins TRBV6-2 or TRBV6-3 and TRBJ2-2, with D unresolved. Sequencing was carried out using PBMCs or a T cell subset sorted from them (not recorded which). The receptor was isolated from an adult woman who had mild COVID-19 (a few samples of this study predate the infection). Cell type and time point are not known. CDR3 residues: CASITRPRGVTGELFF. The CDR3 nucleotides are TGTGCCAGCATTACTCGTCCCCGTGGGGTGACCGGGGAGCTGTTTTTT.